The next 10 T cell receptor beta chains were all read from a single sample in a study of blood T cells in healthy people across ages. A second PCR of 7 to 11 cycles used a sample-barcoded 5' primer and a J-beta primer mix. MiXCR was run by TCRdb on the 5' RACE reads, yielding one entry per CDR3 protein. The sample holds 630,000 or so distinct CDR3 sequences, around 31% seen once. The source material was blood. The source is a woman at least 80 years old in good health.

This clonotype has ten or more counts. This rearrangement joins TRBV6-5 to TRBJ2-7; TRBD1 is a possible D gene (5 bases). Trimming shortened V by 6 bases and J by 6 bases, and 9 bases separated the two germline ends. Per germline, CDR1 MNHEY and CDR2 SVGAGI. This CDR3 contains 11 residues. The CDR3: CASRDRGEQYF. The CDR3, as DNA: TGTGCCAGCAGAGACAGAGGCGAGCAGTACTTC.

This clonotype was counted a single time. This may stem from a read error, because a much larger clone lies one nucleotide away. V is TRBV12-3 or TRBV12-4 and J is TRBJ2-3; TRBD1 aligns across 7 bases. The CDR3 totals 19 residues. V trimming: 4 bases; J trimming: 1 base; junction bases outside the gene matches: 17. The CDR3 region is CASSSRAQSTGQGTDTQYF. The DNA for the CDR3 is TGTGCCAGCAGTTCTAGGGCCCAGTCGACAGGGCAAGGCACAGATACGCAGTATTTT.

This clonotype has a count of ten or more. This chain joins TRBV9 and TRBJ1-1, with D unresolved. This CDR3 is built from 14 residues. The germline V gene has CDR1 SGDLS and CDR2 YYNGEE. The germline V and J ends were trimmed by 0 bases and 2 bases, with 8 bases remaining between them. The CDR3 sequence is CASSVVGGNTEAFF. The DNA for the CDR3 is TGTGCCAGCAGCGTAGTCGGAGGAAACACTGAAGCTTTCTTT.

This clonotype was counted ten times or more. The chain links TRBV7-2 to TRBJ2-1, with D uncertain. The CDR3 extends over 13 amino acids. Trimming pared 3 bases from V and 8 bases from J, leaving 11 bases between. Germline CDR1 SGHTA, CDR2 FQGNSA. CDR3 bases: TGTGCCAGCAGCTTCTCCGACGTCTATGAGCAGTTCTTC. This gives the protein CASSFSDVYEQFF.

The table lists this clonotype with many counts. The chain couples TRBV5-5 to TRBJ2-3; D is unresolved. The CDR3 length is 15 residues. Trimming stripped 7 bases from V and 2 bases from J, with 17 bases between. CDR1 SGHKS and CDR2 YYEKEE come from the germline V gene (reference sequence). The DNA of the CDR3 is TGTGCCAGCTTGGCCTATTCTGCGATCACAGATACGCAGTATTTT. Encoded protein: CASLAYSAITDTQYF.

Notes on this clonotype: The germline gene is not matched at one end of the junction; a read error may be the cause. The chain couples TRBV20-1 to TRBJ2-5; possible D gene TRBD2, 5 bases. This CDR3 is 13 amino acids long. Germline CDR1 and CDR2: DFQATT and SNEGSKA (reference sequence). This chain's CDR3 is CSARPAAQEIQYF. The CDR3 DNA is TGCAGTGCTCGACCAGCGGCCCAAGAGATCCAGTACTTC.

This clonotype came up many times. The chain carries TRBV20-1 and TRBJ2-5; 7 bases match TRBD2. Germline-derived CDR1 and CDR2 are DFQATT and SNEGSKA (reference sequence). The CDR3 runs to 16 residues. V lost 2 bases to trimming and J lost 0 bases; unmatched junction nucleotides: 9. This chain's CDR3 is CSARTRGLSYQETQYF. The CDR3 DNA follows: TGCAGTGCTAGAACCCGGGGACTATCCTACCAAGAGACCCAGTACTTC.

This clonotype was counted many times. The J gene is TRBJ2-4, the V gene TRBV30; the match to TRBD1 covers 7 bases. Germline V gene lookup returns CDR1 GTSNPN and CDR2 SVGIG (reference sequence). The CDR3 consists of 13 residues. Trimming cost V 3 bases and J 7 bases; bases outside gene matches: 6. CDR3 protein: CAWRNRGNNIQYF. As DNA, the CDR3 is TGTGCCTGGAGAAACAGGGGCAATAACATTCAGTACTTC.

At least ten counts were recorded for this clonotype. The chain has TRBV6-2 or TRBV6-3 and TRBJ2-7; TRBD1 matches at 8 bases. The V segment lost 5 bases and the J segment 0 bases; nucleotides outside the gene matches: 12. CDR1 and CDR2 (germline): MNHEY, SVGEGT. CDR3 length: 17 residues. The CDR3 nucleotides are TGTGCCAGCAGTAACGGGACAGGAGGCTCCCTCTCCTACGAGCAGTACTTC. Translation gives CASSNGTGGSLSYEQYF.

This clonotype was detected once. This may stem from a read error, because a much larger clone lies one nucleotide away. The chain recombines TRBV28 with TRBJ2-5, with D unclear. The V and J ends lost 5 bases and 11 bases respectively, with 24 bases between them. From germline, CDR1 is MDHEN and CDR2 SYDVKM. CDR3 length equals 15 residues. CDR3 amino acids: CASSVTLGRVNEQYF. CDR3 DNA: TGTGCCAGCAGTGTCACTTTGGGCCGGGTTAATGAGCAGTACTTC.